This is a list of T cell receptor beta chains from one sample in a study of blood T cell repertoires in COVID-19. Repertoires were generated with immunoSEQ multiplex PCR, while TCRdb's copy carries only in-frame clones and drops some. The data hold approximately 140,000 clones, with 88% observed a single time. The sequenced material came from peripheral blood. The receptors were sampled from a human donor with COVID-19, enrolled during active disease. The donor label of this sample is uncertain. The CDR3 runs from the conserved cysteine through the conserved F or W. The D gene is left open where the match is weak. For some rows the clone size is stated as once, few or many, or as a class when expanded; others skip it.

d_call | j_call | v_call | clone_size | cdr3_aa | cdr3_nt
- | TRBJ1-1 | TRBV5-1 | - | CASSLGTAEATEAFF | TGCGCCAGCAGCTTGGGGACAGCCGAGGCCACTGAAGCTTTCTTT
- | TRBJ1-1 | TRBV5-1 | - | CASSSQGLGTEAFF | TGCGCCAGCAGCTCTCAGGGGTTGGGGACTGAAGCTTTCTTT
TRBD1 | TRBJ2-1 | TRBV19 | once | CASSFLGTGVRDEQFF | TGTGCCAGTAGTTTCCTCGGGACAGGGGTGAGGGATGAGCAGTTCTTC
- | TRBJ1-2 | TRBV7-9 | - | CASSPQANYGYTF | TGTGCCAGCAGCCCACAGGCTAACTATGGCTACACCTTC
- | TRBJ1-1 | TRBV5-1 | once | CASREFGGLNTEAFF | TGCGCCAGCAGGGAGTTCGGGGGGCTGAACACTGAAGCTTTCTTT
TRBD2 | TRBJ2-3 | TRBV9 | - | CASSVGRGRDTQYF | TGTGCCAGCAGCGTAGGGCGGGGGAGAGATACGCAGTATTTT
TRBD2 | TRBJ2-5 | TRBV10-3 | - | CAISEWEGEETQYF | TGTGCCATCAGTGAGTGGGAGGGCGAAGAGACCCAGTACTTC
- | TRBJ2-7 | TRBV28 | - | CASSNGVTYEQYF | TGTGCCAGCAGCAACGGGGTTACCTACGAGCAGTACTTC
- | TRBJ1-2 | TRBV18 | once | CASSPGQTNYGYTF | TGTGCCAGCTCACCGGGCCAGACTAACTATGGCTACACCTTC
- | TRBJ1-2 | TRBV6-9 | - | CASHQGFLYGYTF | TGTGCCAGTCACCAGGGCTTTCTCTATGGCTACACCTTC
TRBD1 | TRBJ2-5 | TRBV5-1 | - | CASSTTGTGTQYF | TGCGCCAGCAGCACAACAGGGACAGGGACCCAGTACTTC
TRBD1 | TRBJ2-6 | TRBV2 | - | CASSDWTGAVLTF | TGTGCCAGCAGTGACTGGACAGGGGCCGTCCTGACTTTC
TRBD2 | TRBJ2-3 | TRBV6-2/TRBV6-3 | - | CASSLGRVTQYF | TGTGCCAGCAGTTTAGGGAGGGTCACGCAGTATTTT
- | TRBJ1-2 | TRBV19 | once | CASSIDLAGGGYTF | TGTGCCAGTAGTATAGATCTGGCGGGGGGGGGCTACACCTTC
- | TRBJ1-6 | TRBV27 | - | CASKWDTYNSPLHF | TGTGCCAGCAAATGGGACACATATAATTCACCCCTCCACTTT
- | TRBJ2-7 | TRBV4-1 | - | CASSQRGGTRDLYEQYF | TGCGCCAGCAGCCAACGAGGTGGAACCCGTGATCTCTACGAGCAGTACTTC
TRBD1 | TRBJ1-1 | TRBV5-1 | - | CASSGGQANTEAFF | TGCGCCAGCAGCGGTGGACAGGCGAACACTGAAGCTTTCTTT
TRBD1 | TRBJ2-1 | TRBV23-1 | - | CASSHPYRDRGQSYNEQFF | TGCGCCAGCAGTCACCCTTACCGGGACAGGGGGCAATCCTACAATGAGCAGTTCTTC
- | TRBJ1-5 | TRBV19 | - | CASSLEGDQPQHF | TGTGCCAGTAGTCTAGAGGGCGATCAGCCCCAGCATTTT
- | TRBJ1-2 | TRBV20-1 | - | CSARVQYGYTF | TGCAGTGCTAGAGTTCAGTATGGCTACACCTTC
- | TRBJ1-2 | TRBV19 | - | CASRQGGSNYGYTF | TGTGCCAGTAGACAGGGCGGATCTAACTATGGCTACACCTTC
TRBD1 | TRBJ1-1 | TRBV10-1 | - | CASSARQGARAFF | TGCGCCAGCAGTGCCAGACAGGGGGCCAGAGCTTTCTTT
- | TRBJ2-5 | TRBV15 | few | CATSEMRGVAQYF | TGTGCCACCAGCGAGATGAGAGGTGTGGCCCAGTACTTC
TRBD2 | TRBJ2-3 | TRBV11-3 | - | CASSPGTSGTYQYF | TGTGCCAGCAGCCCTGGGACTAGCGGGACCTACCAGTATTTT
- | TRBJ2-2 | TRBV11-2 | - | CASSFSFSGRVGTGELFF | TGTGCCAGCAGCTTCTCCTTTTCGGGCAGGGTGGGCACCGGGGAGCTGTTTTTT
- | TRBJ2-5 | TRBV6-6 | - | CASRPSGVRETQYF | TGTGCCAGCAGACCCTCGGGGGTTAGGGAGACCCAGTACTTC
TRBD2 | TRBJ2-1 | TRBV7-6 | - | CASSLVAGGPDEQFF | TGTGCCAGCAGCTTAGTGGCGGGAGGGCCGGATGAGCAGTTCTTC
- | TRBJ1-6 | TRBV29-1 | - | CSVVVGADSPLHF | TGCAGCGTTGTAGTGGGGGCGGATTCACCCCTCCACTTT
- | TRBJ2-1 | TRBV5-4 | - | CASARAGDYNEQFF | TGTGCCAGCGCCCGGGCAGGGGACTACAATGAGCAGTTCTTC
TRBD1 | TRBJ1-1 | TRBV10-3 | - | CAMGAGGETEAFF | TGTGCCATGGGCGCAGGGGGCGAAACTGAAGCTTTCTTT
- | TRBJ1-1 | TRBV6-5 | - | CASRRRENTEAFF | TGTGCCAGCCGCCGACGGGAGAACACTGAAGCTTTCTTT
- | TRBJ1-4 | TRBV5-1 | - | CASSLTADKEKLFF | TGCGCCAGCAGCTTGACGGCGGATAAGGAAAAACTGTTTTTT
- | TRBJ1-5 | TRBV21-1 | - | CASSIGGTGGSNQPQHF | TGTGCCAGCAGCATTGGGGGGACAGGGGGTAGCAATCAGCCCCAGCATTTT
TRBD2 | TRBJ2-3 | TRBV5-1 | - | CASSLLAGAQGDTQYF | TGCGCCAGCAGCTTGCTAGCGGGGGCCCAGGGGGATACGCAGTATTTT
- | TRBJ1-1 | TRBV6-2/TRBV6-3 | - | CASSYSGGTSVTEAFF | TGTGCCAGCAGTTACTCAGGCGGCACCTCGGTGACTGAAGCTTTCTTT
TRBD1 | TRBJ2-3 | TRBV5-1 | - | CASSLQGDADTQYF | TGCGCCAGCAGCTTGCAGGGGGATGCAGATACGCAGTATTTT
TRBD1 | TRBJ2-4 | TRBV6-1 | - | CASSEQPSTGWLNIQYF | TGTGCCAGCAGTGAACAGCCTTCGACAGGGTGGTTGAACATTCAGTACTTC
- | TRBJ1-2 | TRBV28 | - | CASSLIGGNYGYTF | TGTGCCAGCAGTTTAATCGGCGGGAACTATGGCTACACCTTC
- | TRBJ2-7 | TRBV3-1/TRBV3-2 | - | CASSRVGGSYEQYF | TGTGCCAGCAGCCGGGTGGGGGGCTCCTACGAGCAGTACTTC
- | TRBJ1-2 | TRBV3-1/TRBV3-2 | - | CASSPASERGYTF | TGTGCCAGCAGCCCAGCCTCGGAGAGAGGCTACACCTTC
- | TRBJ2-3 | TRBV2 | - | CASSEWSGGSTDTQYF | TGTGCCAGCAGTGAATGGTCGGGCGGGTCAACAGATACGCAGTATTTT
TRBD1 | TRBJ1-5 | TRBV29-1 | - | CSVASDRERQPQHF | TGCAGCGTCGCTTCGGACAGGGAAAGACAGCCCCAGCATTTT
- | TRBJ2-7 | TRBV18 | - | CASSPSATGPYEQYF | TGTGCCAGCTCACCATCCGCAACTGGGCCCTACGAGCAGTACTTC
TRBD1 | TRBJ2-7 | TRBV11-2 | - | CASSFTTGTGTEQYF | TGTGCCAGCAGCTTCACAACGGGGACAGGAACCGAGCAGTACTTC
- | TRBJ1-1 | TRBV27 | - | CASILWGPGPRTEAFF | TGTGCCAGCATCCTTTGGGGGCCCGGGCCCCGGACTGAAGCTTTCTTT
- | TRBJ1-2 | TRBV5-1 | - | CASSVSGRGGYGYTF | TGCGCCAGCAGCGTATCAGGGAGGGGCGGCTATGGCTACACCTTC
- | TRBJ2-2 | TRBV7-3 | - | CASRPANTGELFF | TGTGCCAGCAGGCCAGCGAACACCGGGGAGCTGTTTTTT
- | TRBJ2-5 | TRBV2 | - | CASSSEGETQYF | TGTGCCAGCAGTTCAGAGGGAGAGACCCAGTACTTC
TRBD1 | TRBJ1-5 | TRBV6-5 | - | CASRRTGDNQPQHF | TGTGCCAGCAGGAGGACAGGGGACAATCAGCCCCAGCATTTT